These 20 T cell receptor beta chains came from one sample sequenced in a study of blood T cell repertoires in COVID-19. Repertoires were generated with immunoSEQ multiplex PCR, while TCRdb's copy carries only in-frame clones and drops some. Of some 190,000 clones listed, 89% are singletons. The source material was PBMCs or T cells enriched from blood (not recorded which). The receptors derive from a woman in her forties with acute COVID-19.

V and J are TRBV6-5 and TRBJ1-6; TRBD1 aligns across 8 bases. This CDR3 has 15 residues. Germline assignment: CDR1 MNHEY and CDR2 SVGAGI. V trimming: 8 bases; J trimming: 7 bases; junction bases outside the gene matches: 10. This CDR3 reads CASRPLGQENSPLHF. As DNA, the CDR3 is TGTGCCAGCCGCCCGTTGGGACAGGAAAATTCACCCCTCCACTTT.

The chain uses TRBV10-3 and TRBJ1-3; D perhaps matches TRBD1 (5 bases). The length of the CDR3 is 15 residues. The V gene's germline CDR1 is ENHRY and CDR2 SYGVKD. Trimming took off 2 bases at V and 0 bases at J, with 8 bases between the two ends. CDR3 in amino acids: CAISEPRGSGNTIYF. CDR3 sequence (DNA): TGTGCCATCAGTGAGCCAAGGGGCTCTGGAAACACCATATATTTT.

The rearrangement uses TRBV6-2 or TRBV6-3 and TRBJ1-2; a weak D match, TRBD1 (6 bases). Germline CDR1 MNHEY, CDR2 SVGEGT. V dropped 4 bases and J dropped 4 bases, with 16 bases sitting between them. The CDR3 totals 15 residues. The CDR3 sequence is CASSSRGPGGYGYTF. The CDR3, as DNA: TGTGCCAGCAGTTCCAGGGGACCAGGCGGCTATGGCTACACCTTC.

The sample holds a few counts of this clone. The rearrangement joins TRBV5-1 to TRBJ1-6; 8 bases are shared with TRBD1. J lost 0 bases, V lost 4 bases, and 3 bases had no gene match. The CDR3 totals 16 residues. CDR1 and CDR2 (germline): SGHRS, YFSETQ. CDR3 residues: CASSITGGSYNSPLHF. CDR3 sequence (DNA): TGCGCCAGCAGCATAACAGGGGGCTCCTATAATTCACCCCTCCACTTT. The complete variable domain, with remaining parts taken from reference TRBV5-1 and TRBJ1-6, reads KAGVTQTPRYLIKTRGQQVTLSCSPISGHRSVSWYQQTPGQGLQFLFEYFSETQRNKGNFPGRFSGRQFSNSRSEMNVSTLELGDSALYLCASSITGGSYNSPLHFGNGTRLTVT.

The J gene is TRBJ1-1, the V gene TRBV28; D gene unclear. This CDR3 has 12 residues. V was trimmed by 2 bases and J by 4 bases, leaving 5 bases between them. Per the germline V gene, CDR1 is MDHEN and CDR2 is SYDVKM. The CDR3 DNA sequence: TGTGCCAGCAGTTTACTCTCCACTGAAGCTTTCTTT. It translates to CASSLLSTEAFF.

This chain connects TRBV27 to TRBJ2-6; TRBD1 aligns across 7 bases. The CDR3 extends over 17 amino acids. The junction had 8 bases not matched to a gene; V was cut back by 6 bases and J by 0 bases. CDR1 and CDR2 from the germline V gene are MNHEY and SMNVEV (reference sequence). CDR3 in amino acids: CASSRTGISSGANVLTF. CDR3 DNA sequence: TGTGCCAGCAGCCGGACAGGTATTAGCTCTGGGGCCAACGTCCTGACTTTC.

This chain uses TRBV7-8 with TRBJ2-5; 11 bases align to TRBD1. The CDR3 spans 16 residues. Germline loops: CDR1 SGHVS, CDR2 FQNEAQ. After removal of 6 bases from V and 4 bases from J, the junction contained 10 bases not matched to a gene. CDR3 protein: CASSTTGTGGPETQYF. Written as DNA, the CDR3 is TGTGCCAGCAGTACCACCGGGACAGGGGGGCCAGAGACCCAGTACTTC. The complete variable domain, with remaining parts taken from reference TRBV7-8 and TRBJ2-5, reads GAGVSQSPRYKVAKRGQDVALRCDPISGHVSLFWYQQALGQGPEFLTYFQNEAQLDKSGLPSDRFFAERPEGSVSTLKIQRTQQEDSAVYLCASSTTGTGGPETQYFGPGTRLLVL.

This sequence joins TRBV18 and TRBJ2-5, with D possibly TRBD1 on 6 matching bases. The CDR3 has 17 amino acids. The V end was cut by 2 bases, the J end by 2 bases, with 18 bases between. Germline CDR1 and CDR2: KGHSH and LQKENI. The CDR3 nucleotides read TGTGCCAGCTCACCAGGGACATTAATGCGCACACAAGAGACCCAGTACTTC. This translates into CASSPGTLMRTQETQYF.

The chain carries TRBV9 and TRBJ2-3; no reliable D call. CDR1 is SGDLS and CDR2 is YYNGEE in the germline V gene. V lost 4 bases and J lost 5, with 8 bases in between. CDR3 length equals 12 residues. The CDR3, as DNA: TGTGCCAGCAGCTCCTCCGGAGATACGCAGTATTTT. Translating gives CASSSSGDTQYF.

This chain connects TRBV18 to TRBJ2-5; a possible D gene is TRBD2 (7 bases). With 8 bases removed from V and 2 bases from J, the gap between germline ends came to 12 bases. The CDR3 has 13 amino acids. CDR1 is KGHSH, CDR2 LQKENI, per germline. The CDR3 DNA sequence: TGTGCCAGCCGGGGGGCCCTACAAGAGACCCAGTACTTC. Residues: CASRGALQETQYF.

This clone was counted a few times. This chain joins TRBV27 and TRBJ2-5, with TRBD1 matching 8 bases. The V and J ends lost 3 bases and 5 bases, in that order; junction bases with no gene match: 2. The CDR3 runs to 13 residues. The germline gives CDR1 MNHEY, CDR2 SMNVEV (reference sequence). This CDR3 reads CASSFRGPETQYF. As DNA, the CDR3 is TGTGCCAGCAGTTTCAGGGGGCCGGAGACCCAGTACTTC.

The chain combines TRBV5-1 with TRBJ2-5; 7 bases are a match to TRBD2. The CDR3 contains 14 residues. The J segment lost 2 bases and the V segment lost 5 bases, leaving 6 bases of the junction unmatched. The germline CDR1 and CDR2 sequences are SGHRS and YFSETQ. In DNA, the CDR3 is TGCGCCAGCAGGCGGAGCGGGGCTCAAGAGACCCAGTACTTC. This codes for CASRRSGAQETQYF.

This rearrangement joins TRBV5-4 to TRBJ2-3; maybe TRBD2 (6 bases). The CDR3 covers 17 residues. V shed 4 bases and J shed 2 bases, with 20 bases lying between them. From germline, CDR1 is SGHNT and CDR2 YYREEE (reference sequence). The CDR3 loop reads CASSVGGLARATDTQYF. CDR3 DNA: TGTGCCAGCAGCGTAGGAGGGCTAGCGAGGGCCACAGATACGCAGTATTTT.

The CDR3 spells CASSSIDGSRYF. The CDR3 DNA reads TGTGCCAGCAGCTCTATCGATGGGAGTAGGTATTTT. The V call is TRBV13, the J call TRBJ2-3; TRBD2 might be the D (5 bases). This CDR3 spans 12 amino acids. V dropped 4 bases and J dropped 14 bases, with 16 bases sitting between them. In germline, CDR1 is PRHDT, CDR2 FYEKMQ (reference sequence).

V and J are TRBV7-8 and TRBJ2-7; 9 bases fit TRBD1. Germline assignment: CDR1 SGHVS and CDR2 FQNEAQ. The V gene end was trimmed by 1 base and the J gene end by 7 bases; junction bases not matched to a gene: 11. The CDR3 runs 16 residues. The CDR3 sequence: CASSLGVGTGTREQYF. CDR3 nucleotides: TGTGCCAGCAGCTTAGGGGTAGGGACAGGGACCCGGGAGCAGTACTTC.

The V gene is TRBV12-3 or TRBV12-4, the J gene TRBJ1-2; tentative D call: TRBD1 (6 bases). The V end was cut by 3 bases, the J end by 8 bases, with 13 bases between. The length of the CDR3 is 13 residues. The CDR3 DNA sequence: TGTGCCAGCAGTTTCGCAGGGGCGCGGGGCTACACCTTC. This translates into CASSFAGARGYTF.

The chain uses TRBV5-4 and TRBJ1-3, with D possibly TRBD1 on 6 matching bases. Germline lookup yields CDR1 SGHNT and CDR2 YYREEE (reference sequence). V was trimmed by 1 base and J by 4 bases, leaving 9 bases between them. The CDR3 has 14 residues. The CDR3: CASSLSGAGNTIYF. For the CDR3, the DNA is TGTGCCAGCAGCTTGTCAGGGGCCGGAAACACCATATATTTT.

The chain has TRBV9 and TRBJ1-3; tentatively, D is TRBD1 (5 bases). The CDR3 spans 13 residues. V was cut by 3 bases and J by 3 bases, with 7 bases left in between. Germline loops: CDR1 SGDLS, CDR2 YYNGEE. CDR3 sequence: CASSETDGNTIYF. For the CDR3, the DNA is TGTGCCAGCAGCGAGACAGATGGAAACACCATATATTTT.

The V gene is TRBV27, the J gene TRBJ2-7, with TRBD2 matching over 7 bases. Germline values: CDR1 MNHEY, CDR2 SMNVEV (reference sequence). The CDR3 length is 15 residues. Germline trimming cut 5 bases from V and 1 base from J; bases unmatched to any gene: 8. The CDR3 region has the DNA TGTGCCAGCAGTGGGGAGGGGAAATTATCCTACGAGCAGTACTTC. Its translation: CASSGEGKLSYEQYF.

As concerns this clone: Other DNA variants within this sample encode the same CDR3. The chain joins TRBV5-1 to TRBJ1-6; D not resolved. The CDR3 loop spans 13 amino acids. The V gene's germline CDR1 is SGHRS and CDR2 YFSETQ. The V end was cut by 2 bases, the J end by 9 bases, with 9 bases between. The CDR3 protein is CASSFGESSPLHF. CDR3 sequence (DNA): TGCGCCAGCAGCTTCGGGGAATCTTCACCCCTCCACTTT.